This T cell receptor (beta chain) stems from a study of CD8 T cells in ankylosing spondylitis. Study-wide results and limits: Ankylosing spondylitis blood appeared to be characterized by a TCR beta motif of under 10 highly homologous variants.

V lost 2 bases and J 6 bases, leaving 11 bases between the germline ends. CDR3 length equals 12 residues. Germline values: CDR1 GTSNPN, CDR2 SVGIG (reference sequence). TCRdb recomputed calls from the 5' RACE reads with MiXCR, one row per CDR3 protein. The table has about 250,000 distinct CDR3 sequences, roughly 32% seen once. In the case of this clonotype: Antigen specificity is unknown.

The chain is built from TRBV30 and TRBJ2-7, with D possibly being TRBD2 (5 bases). This receptor was taken from a male donor with ankylosing spondylitis or in good health (not recorded which). What was sequenced was blood, either unsorted or a sorted T cell fraction (not recorded which). The CDR3 DNA follows: TGTGCCTGGAGTCCGGCAGGAGGCGAGCAGTACTTC. This gives the protein CAWSPAGGEQYF. Looking up the rest from reference TRBV30 and TRBJ2-7 gives the full variable domain: SQTIHQWPATLVQPVGSPLSLECTVEGTSNPNLYWYRQAAGRGLQLLFYSVGIGQISSEVPQNLSASRPQDRQFILSSKKLLLSDSGFYLCAWSPAGGEQYFGPGTRLTVT.